The 19 T cell receptor beta chains given below trace back to one sample, sequenced in a study of sequential checkpoint blockade in melanoma. TCRdb's table, derived via immunoSEQ multiplex PCR, lists solely in-frame clones and lacks some. Here the sample spans about 5,100 clones, about 20% being singletons. Treatment reported: randomized to nivolumab then ipilimumab (arm A) or the reverse (arm B). Sequencing was performed on tumor tissue (inferred from file names), taken from a patient given nivolumab and ipilimumab in sequence. These receptors came from a human donor with melanoma.

V is TRBV30 and J is TRBJ2-2; no reliable D call. Germline values: CDR1 GTSNPN, CDR2 SVGIG (reference sequence). Trimming left V 2 bases short and J 4 bases short, with 8 bases between. CDR3 length equals 13 residues. The DNA for the CDR3 is TGTGCCTGGAGTCATTCAAGCACCGGGGAGCTGTTTTTT. This translates into CAWSHSSTGELFF.

This clone is categorized as medium-sized. V and J are TRBV11-3 and TRBJ2-1; D could derive from TRBD1 or TRBD2 (5 bases each). Per the germline V gene, CDR1 is SGHNT and CDR2 is YENEEA. The CDR3 runs 15 residues. V was shortened by 4 bases and J by 6 bases, with 16 bases between the two germline ends. CDR3 sequence: CASSYPGTLGNEQFF. In DNA, the CDR3 is TGTGCCAGCAGCTACCCAGGGACCTTAGGCAATGAGCAGTTCTTC.

The chain combines TRBV7-8 with TRBJ2-3; weak D call: TRBD2 (5 bases). Trimming shortened V by 4 bases and J by 1 base, and 6 bases separated the two germline ends. Germline CDR1 and CDR2: SGHVS and FQNEAQ. This CDR3 spans 13 amino acids. CDR3: CASSSRGTDTQYF. The CDR3, as DNA: TGTGCCAGCAGCTCGCGGGGCACAGATACGCAGTATTTT.

The CDR3 region has the DNA TGTGCCGGGGGCAGGGGGACACAGGCTAACTATGGCTACACCTTC. Amino acids: CAGGRGTQANYGYTF. The V and J genes are TRBV30 and TRBJ1-2; TRBD1 matches 7 bases. Germline CDR1 and CDR2: GTSNPN and SVGIG (reference sequence). The ends lost 8 bases at V and 0 bases at J; junction bases unmatched: 12. The CDR3 runs to 15 residues.

The rearrangement joins TRBV30 to TRBJ2-7; no firm D call. Trimming took 1 base from V and 6 from J, leaving 13 bases between them. CDR1 and CDR2 (germline): GTSNPN, SVGIG (reference sequence). The CDR3 is made up of 13 amino acids. The chain's CDR3 is CAWSASGPLEQYF. The CDR3 DNA sequence: TGTGCCTGGAGTGCTTCTGGACCACTCGAGCAGTACTTC.

CDR3: CASSLWAFMNTEAFF. CDR3 in DNA: TGTGCCAGCTCACTGTGGGCCTTCATGAACACTGAAGCTTTCTTT. This chain joins TRBV18 and TRBJ1-1, with no clear D. The CDR3 consists of 15 residues. The V end lost 4 bases, the J end lost 0 bases, and 12 bases lay between the germline ends. Germline CDR1 reads KGHSH; CDR2 reads LQKENI.

The V call is TRBV6-8, the J call TRBJ1-5; D not certain. V was clipped by 2 bases and J by 7 bases, with 6 bases between them. The CDR3 consists of 12 residues. Germline CDR1 reads MNHGY; CDR2 reads SAAAGT. The CDR3 coding sequence is TGTGCCAGCAGTTACCCGGACCAGCCCCAGCATTTT. Residues: CASSYPDQPQHF.

This clone has only a few counts. CDR3 residues: CASSQSVFVGIGTDTQYF. CDR3 bases: TGTGCCAGCAGCCAATCTGTGTTCGTGGGCATCGGCACAGATACGCAGTATTTT. J is TRBJ2-3 and V is TRBV16; D gene unclear. The CDR3 loop spans 18 amino acids. Germline CDR1 is KGHSY and CDR2 is FQNENV. Trimming removed 0 bases at V and 1 base at J, with 17 bases between. Together with reference TRBV16 and TRBJ2-3, the CDR3 gives the full variable domain: GEEVAQTPKHLVRGEGQKAKLYCAPIKGHSYVFWYQQVLKNEFKFLISFQNENVFDETGMPKERFSAKCLPNSPCSLEIQATKLEDSAVYFCASSQSVFVGIGTDTQYFGPGTRLTVL.

The chain joins TRBV7-2 to TRBJ1-1; unclear D gene. The germline V and J ends were trimmed by 2 bases and 1 base, with 5 bases remaining between them. Germline lookup yields CDR1 SGHTA and CDR2 FQGNSA. The CDR3 is 13 amino acids. CDR3 DNA: TGTGCCAGCAGCTTAACAAGGAACACTGAAGCTTTCTTT. Amino acids: CASSLTRNTEAFF.

This clone was counted many times. The rearrangement joins TRBV11-3 to TRBJ1-5; D perhaps matches TRBD1 (5 bases). The CDR3 is 14 residues long. The V gene's germline CDR1 is SGHNT and CDR2 YENEEA. Deletions cut 2 bases from V and 5 bases from J, with 10 bases between. The CDR3 loop reads CASSLWDGDQPQHF. The CDR3 DNA reads TGTGCCAGCAGCTTATGGGACGGGGATCAGCCCCAGCATTTT.

Within the sample, this clone is medium-sized. This CDR3 is CASSEGARGAYEQYF. The CDR3 DNA follows: TGTGCCAGCAGCGAGGGGGCCAGGGGCGCCTACGAGCAGTACTTC. The chain couples TRBV11-3 to TRBJ2-7, with 7 bases fitting TRBD1. The germline CDR1 and CDR2 sequences are SGHNT and YENEEA. V lost 5 bases, J lost 2 bases, and 9 bases stayed unmatched. This CDR3 is 15 amino acids long.

The chain couples TRBV5-1 to TRBJ1-1, with D maybe TRBD1 (6 bases). CDR1 and CDR2 from the germline V gene are SGHRS and YFSETQ. There are 17 residues in the CDR3. Trimming left V 6 bases short and J 1 base short, with 22 bases between. CDR3 sequence reads: CASKLPSQGGSNTEAFF. DNA for the CDR3: TGCGCCAGCAAACTACCTTCACAGGGCGGTTCGAACACTGAAGCTTTCTTT.

This clone is medium-sized in the sample. V gene TRBV6-8 combines with J gene TRBJ1-3, with D uncertain. This CDR3 is 15 amino acids long. Germline V gene sequence: CDR1 MNHGY, CDR2 SAAAGT. The ends were cut back, 0 bases at V and 2 bases at J, with 8 bases in the middle. CDR3 protein: CASSYSPRPGNTIYF. The CDR3 bases are TGTGCCAGCAGTTACTCCCCCCGTCCTGGAAACACCATATATTTT.

This clone was observed many times. CDR3 sequence: CASSEEWVLEGYTF. In DNA, the CDR3 is TGTGCCAGCAGTGAAGAATGGGTGTTAGAAGGCTACACCTTC. V gene TRBV2 combines with J gene TRBJ1-2; D uncertain. Trimming removed 1 base from V and 8 bases from J, with 14 bases in between. The germline V gene encodes CDR1 SNHLY and CDR2 FYNNEI. The CDR3 totals 14 residues.

The sample holds a few counts of this clone. The V call is TRBV4-2, the J call TRBJ1-2; no clear D. Per germline, CDR1 LGHNA and CDR2 YNFKEQ. V was trimmed by 11 bases and J by 0 bases, leaving 13 bases between them. This CDR3 spans 13 amino acids. Here the CDR3 DNA reads TGTGCCCTATCTAACGAAGCTAACTATGGCTACACCTTC. Protein sequence: CALSNEANYGYTF.

This clone was detected a few times. The chain couples TRBV11-1 to TRBJ2-2, with TRBD2 matching 9 bases. From germline, CDR1 is SGHAT and CDR2 FQDESV (reference sequence). The CDR3 sequence is 15 residues long. The V and J ends lost 6 bases and 2 bases, in that order; junction bases with no gene match: 4. In DNA form, the CDR3 reads TGTGCCAGCAGTCGGGGACTAGCCAACACCGGGGAGCTGTTTTTT. Amino acid sequence: CASSRGLANTGELFF.

The genes are TRBV28 and TRBJ2-5; 10 nucleotides align to TRBD1. V trimming: 8 bases; J trimming: 4 bases; junction bases outside the gene matches: 4. The CDR3 totals 13 residues. Germline V gene lookup returns CDR1 MDHEN and CDR2 SYDVKM. Here the CDR3 reads CASLRDRGETQYF. As DNA, the CDR3 is TGTGCCAGCCTCCGGGACAGGGGAGAGACCCAGTACTTC.

This clone was seen ten or more times. The J gene is TRBJ2-7, the V gene TRBV11-3; the D gene is possibly TRBD2 (6 bases). The CDR3 length is 16 residues. V was shortened by 5 bases and J by 1 base, with 18 bases between the two germline ends. Germline values: CDR1 SGHNT, CDR2 YENEEA. The CDR3 nucleotides read TGTGCCAGCAGCCGGAGGGACGTGTTCGGGTCCTACGAGCAGTACTTC. It is translated as CASSRRDVFGSYEQYF.

This clone was seen a handful of times. The chain recombines TRBV19 with TRBJ1-4; D may be TRBD1 (5 bases). CDR3 length equals 15 residues. Germline CDR1 reads LNHDA; CDR2 reads SQIVND (reference sequence). Between the trimmed V and J ends, which lost 7 bases and 0 bases, there was a span of 12 bases. As DNA, the CDR3 is TGTGCCAGTAACCAGGGTCCGGCAACTAATGAAAAACTGTTTTTT. It specifies CASNQGPATNEKLFF. The whole variable domain, remainder taken from reference TRBV19 and TRBJ1-4, is DGGITQSPKYLFRKEGQNVTLSCEQNLNHDAMYWYRQDPGQGLRLIYYSQIVNDFQKGDIAEGYSVSREKKESFPLTVTSAQKNPTAFYLCASNQGPATNEKLFFGSGTQLSVL.